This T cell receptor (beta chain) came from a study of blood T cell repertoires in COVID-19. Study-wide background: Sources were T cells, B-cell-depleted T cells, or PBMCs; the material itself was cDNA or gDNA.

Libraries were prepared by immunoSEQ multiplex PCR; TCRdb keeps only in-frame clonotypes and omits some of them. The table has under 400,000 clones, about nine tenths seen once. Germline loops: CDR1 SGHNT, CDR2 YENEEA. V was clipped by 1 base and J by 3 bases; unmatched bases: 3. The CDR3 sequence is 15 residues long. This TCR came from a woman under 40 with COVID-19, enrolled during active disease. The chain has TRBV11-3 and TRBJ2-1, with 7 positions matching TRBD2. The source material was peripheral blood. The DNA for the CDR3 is TGTGCCAGCAGCTTAGGTCTAGCGGTCTACAATGAGCAGTTCTTC. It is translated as CASSLGLAVYNEQFF.